These 31 T cell receptor beta chains share one sample of origin, sequenced in a study of patients and donors after allogeneic stem cell transplantation. TCRdb used MiXCR to reprocess the RT-PCR reads, holding one entry per CDR3 protein. The sample lists hundreds of thousands of distinct CDR3 sequences; approximately 16% were seen once. What was sequenced was blood, either unsorted or a sorted T cell fraction (not recorded which). Receptors originate from a human donor who was either an allogeneic HSCT recipient or a stem cell or donor lymphocyte infusion donor (not recorded which). It is not recorded whose cells these are; they may come from a transplant donor.

This sequence joins TRBV6-5 and TRBJ1-3; unclear D gene. The CDR3 runs 15 residues. V lost 2 bases to trimming and J lost 2 bases, with 10 bases between them. Germline loops: CDR1 MNHEY, CDR2 SVGAGI. CDR3 amino acids: CASSYVRGAGNTIYF. CDR3 DNA sequence: TGTGCCAGCAGTTACGTCCGGGGAGCTGGAAACACCATATATTTT.

This clonotype was counted a few times. The chain links TRBV6-1 to TRBJ1-5; 8 positions agree with TRBD1. The CDR3 has 15 amino acids. The J segment lost 0 bases and the V segment lost 6 bases, leaving 4 bases of the junction unmatched. Germline V gene lookup returns CDR1 MNHNS and CDR2 SASEGT. In DNA, the CDR3 is TGTGCCAGCAGAACAGGGGGAAATAGCAATCAGCCCCAGCATTTT. Protein product: CASRTGGNSNQPQHF.

In this sample, this clonotype turned up many times. The rearrangement uses TRBV12-3 or TRBV12-4 and TRBJ2-7; TRBD1 or TRBD2 may be the D gene (5 bases each). V shed 6 bases and J shed 2 bases, with 14 bases lying between them. This CDR3 contains 14 residues. The DNA of the CDR3 is TGTGCCAGCAGAAGGTTGGGGGTGACCTACGAGCAGTACTTC. Translating gives CASRRLGVTYEQYF.

There are many counts of this clonotype. V gene TRBV12-3 or TRBV12-4 combines with J gene TRBJ1-5, with D possibly TRBD1 on 5 matching bases. The CDR3 has 14 amino acids. V shed 6 bases and J shed 4 bases, with 13 bases lying between them. The CDR3 region is CASSPDRNNQPQHF. In nucleotides, the CDR3 is TGTGCCAGCAGCCCCGACAGAAATAATCAGCCCCAGCATTTT.

The chain has TRBV30 and TRBJ2-2; D remains unclear. The CDR3 extends over 15 amino acids. V lost 6 bases, J lost 1 base, and 15 bases lay in between. From germline, CDR1 is GTSNPN and CDR2 SVGIG (reference sequence). The chain's CDR3 is CACESHLGNTGELFF. As DNA, the CDR3 is TGTGCCTGTGAATCTCATCTAGGGAACACCGGGGAGCTGTTTTTT. Full variable domain (missing parts from reference TRBV30 and TRBJ2-2): SQTIHQWPATLVQPVGSPLSLECTVEGTSNPNLYWYRQAAGRGLQLLFYSVGIGQISSEVPQNLSASRPQDRQFILSSKKLLLSDSGFYLCACESHLGNTGELFFGEGSRLTVL.

This clonotype was detected ten times or more. The chain links TRBV4-3 to TRBJ2-7, with no clear D. The CDR3 contains 15 residues. CDR1 is LGHNA, CDR2 YSLEER, per germline. Deletions cut 1 base from V and 3 bases from J, with 13 bases between. The CDR3 coding sequence is TGCGCCAGCAGCCAAGCCCTTATTTCGGTCTACGAGCAGTACTTC. Residues: CASSQALISVYEQYF.

This clonotype was observed many times. The rearrangement joins TRBV12-3 or TRBV12-4 to TRBJ1-4; D unresolved. Trimming stripped 6 bases from V and 5 bases from J, with 10 bases between. This CDR3 comprises 13 residues. The CDR3 DNA sequence: TGTGCCAGCAGACAGCCCCTAAATGAAAAACTGTTTTTT. Protein: CASRQPLNEKLFF.

This clonotype showed up just a few times. V gene TRBV6-1 combines with J gene TRBJ1-2; D remains ambiguous. The germline V gene has CDR1 MNHNS and CDR2 SASEGT. The V and J ends lost 3 bases and 1 base respectively, with 6 bases between them. There are 13 residues in the CDR3. The CDR3 DNA reads as TGTGCCAGCAGTGACGGTTATAACTATGGCTACACCTTC. It translates to CASSDGYNYGYTF.

The chain recombines TRBV2 with TRBJ2-1; 7 bases align to TRBD2. CDR1 is SNHLY, CDR2 FYNNEI, per germline. The CDR3 has 14 amino acids. The ends lost 4 bases at V and 7 bases at J; junction bases unmatched: 7. Here the CDR3 DNA reads TGTGCCAGCAGTGGGGCGGGAGTGTGGAATGAGCAGTTCTTC. It translates to CASSGAGVWNEQFF.

This clonotype was observed many times. V is TRBV5-1 and J is TRBJ2-2; 13 bases are a match to TRBD2. In germline, CDR1 is SGHRS, CDR2 YFSETQ. This CDR3 has 17 amino acids. Losses at the gene ends were 4 bases for V and 4 bases for J; bases not matched to a gene: 7. This chain's CDR3 is CASSGGLAGDPTGELFF. The CDR3 DNA sequence: TGCGCCAGCAGCGGCGGACTAGCGGGGGACCCCACCGGGGAGCTGTTTTTT.

The chain has TRBV20-1 and TRBJ1-6; the match to TRBD1 covers 9 bases. Germline-derived CDR1 and CDR2 are DFQATT and SNEGSKA (reference sequence). The CDR3 is 15 residues long. V lost 0 bases to trimming and J lost 6 bases; unmatched junction nucleotides: 3. Here the CDR3 DNA reads TGCAGTGCTAGAGAGGGACAGGGAAGTAATTCACCCCTCCACTTT. This codes for CSAREGQGSNSPLHF.

This clonotype appeared a few times. This chain uses TRBV2 with TRBJ2-1; D perhaps matches TRBD2 (5 bases). Germline V CDR1 and CDR2: SNHLY, FYNNEI. Trimming left V 6 bases short and J 2 bases short, with 14 bases between. This CDR3 is 15 amino acids long. For the CDR3, the DNA is TGTGCCAGCAGGATCGGGGTCATTCCCTACAATGAGCAGTTCTTC. Translated: CASRIGVIPYNEQFF. Full variable domain (rest looked up from reference TRBV2 and TRBJ2-1): EPEVTQTPSHQVTQMGQEVILRCVPISNHLYFYWYRQILGQKVEFLVSFYNNEISEKSEIFDDQFSVERPDGSNFTLKIRSTKLEDSAMYFCASRIGVIPYNEQFFGPGTRLTVL.

This chain connects TRBV5-6 to TRBJ2-7, with 10 bases aligning to TRBD1. Germline CDR1 and CDR2: SGHDT and YYEEEE. The CDR3 extends over 16 amino acids. With V trimmed by 3 bases and J by 3 bases, 9 bases remained unmatched. DNA of the CDR3: TGTGCCAGCAGCTGGGGACCGGACAGGGGGAGCTACGAGCAGTACTTC. Protein: CASSWGPDRGSYEQYF.

A few counts support this clonotype. This chain uses TRBV20-1 with TRBJ1-3; D perhaps matches TRBD1 (6 bases). Between the trimmed V and J ends, which lost 6 bases and 0 bases, there was a span of 12 bases. Germline V CDR1 and CDR2: DFQATT, SNEGSKA (reference sequence). The CDR3 has 14 residues. CDR3 sequence: CSASRGYSGNTIYF. DNA of the CDR3: TGCAGTGCCTCGAGGGGGTACTCTGGAAACACCATATATTTT.

There are a few counts of this clonotype. The chain joins TRBV13 to TRBJ1-5; D is unclear. Trimming removed 3 bases at V and 5 bases at J, with 8 bases between. Germline loops: CDR1 PRHDT, CDR2 FYEKMQ (reference sequence). This CDR3 is 13 amino acids long. The CDR3 nucleotides read TGTGCCAGCAGCTTCGGCAGCCATCAGCCCCAGCATTTT. This codes for CASSFGSHQPQHF.

The V gene is TRBV12-3 or TRBV12-4, the J gene TRBJ1-1, with D perhaps matching TRBD1 (5 bases). V lost 3 bases and J lost 1, with 15 bases in between. This CDR3 comprises 16 residues. Here the CDR3 reads CASSFRDGKRNTEAFF. In DNA, the CDR3 is TGTGCCAGCAGTTTTAGGGACGGCAAGCGGAACACTGAAGCTTTCTTT.

J is TRBJ2-5 and V is TRBV11-2, with 9 bases matching TRBD1. Trimming cost V 6 bases and J 5 bases; bases outside gene matches: 7. Germline V gives CDR1 SGHAT, CDR2 FQNNGV. The CDR3 runs 14 residues. The CDR3 spells CASRGFTGGETQYF. CDR3 bases: TGTGCCAGCAGGGGGTTTACAGGGGGCGAGACCCAGTACTTC.

The sample holds a few counts of this clonotype. The rearrangement links TRBV2 to TRBJ2-3; the match to TRBD2 covers 7 bases. J lost 3 bases, V lost 8 bases, and 5 bases had no gene match. Germline V gene lookup returns CDR1 SNHLY and CDR2 FYNNEI. This CDR3 region has 13 residues. The chain's CDR3 is CASQREATDTQYF. In DNA, the CDR3 is TGTGCCAGCCAGCGGGAAGCGACAGATACGCAGTATTTT. Looking up the rest from reference TRBV2 and TRBJ2-3 gives the full variable domain: EPEVTQTPSHQVTQMGQEVILRCVPISNHLYFYWYRQILGQKVEFLVSFYNNEISEKSEIFDDQFSVERPDGSNFTLKIRSTKLEDSAMYFCASQREATDTQYFGPGTRLTVL.

This clonotype was picked up a small number of times. This chain uses TRBV12-3 or TRBV12-4 with TRBJ2-2, with TRBD1 matching 8 bases. The CDR3 loop spans 16 amino acids. V dropped 6 bases and J dropped 5; count of bases not matched to a gene: 11. The CDR3 loop is CASSPTRTGGTGELFF. The CDR3 DNA reads TGTGCCAGCAGCCCGACCCGAACAGGGGGAACCGGGGAGCTGTTTTTT.

On this clonotype: The junction differs from germline at one of its ends, possibly a read error. The chain recombines TRBV2 with TRBJ2-7, with D unresolved. The germline CDR1 and CDR2 sequences are SNHLY and FYNNEI. CDR3 size: 12 residues. CDR3 sequence (DNA): TGTGTCAGCAGTGAAGCCCGGGACGAGCAGTACTTC. It is translated as CVSSEARDEQYF.

This clonotype was seen a few times. The rearrangement links TRBV7-2 to TRBJ1-5, with a weak D call TRBD1 (5 bases). CDR1 is SGHTA, CDR2 FQGNSA, per germline. This CDR3 contains 16 residues. Trimming pared 0 bases from V and 9 bases from J, leaving 18 bases between. The CDR3 DNA follows: TGTGCCAGCAGCTTAGCCGCCGGGGGAAAATTTGGGCCCCAGCATTTT. Its protein product is CASSLAAGGKFGPQHF.

This clonotype has a count of ten or more. As DNA, the CDR3 is TGTGCCAGCAGCTTCTCCAGTTTGGATACGCAGTATTTT. Amino acids: CASSFSSLDTQYF. V gene TRBV3-1 combines with J gene TRBJ2-3; D unclear. The ends were cut back, 5 bases at V and 6 bases at J, with 12 bases in the middle. Looked up from germline, CDR1 is LGHDT and CDR2 is YNNKEL (reference sequence). The CDR3 spans 13 residues.

This clonotype has a handful of counts. This chain joins TRBV29-1 and TRBJ1-1; 8 bases map to TRBD1. Germline V lookup: CDR1 SQVTM, CDR2 ANQGSEA. This CDR3 has 14 amino acids. The V segment lost 7 bases and the J segment 5 bases; nucleotides outside the gene matches: 12. The CDR3 region has the DNA TGCAGCGGGAAGGTCGGGACAGGCTTTACTGAAGCTTTCTTT. This sequence encodes CSGKVGTGFTEAFF. Filled out from reference TRBV29-1 and TRBJ1-1, the complete variable domain reads SAVISQKPSRDICQRGTSLTIQCQVDSQVTMMFWYRQQPGQSLTLIATANQGSEATYESGFVIDKFPISRPNLTFSTLTVSNMSPEDSSIYLCSGKVGTGFTEAFFGQGTRLTVV.

The chain links TRBV7-3 to TRBJ1-1, with TRBD1 as a possible D gene (6 bases). The V gene lost 2 bases and the J gene lost 4 bases, with 11 bases spanning the gap. There are 14 residues in the CDR3. Per germline, CDR1 SGHTA and CDR2 FQGTGA. CDR3 loop: CASSLSGQSTEAFF. The CDR3 bases are TGTGCCAGCAGCTTATCCGGACAGAGCACTGAAGCTTTCTTT.

This clonotype was observed a handful of times. This chain links TRBV3-1 with TRBJ2-7; D tentatively reads TRBD1 or TRBD2 (5 bases each). The CDR3 is 13 residues long. Trimming pared 3 bases from V and 2 bases from J, leaving 8 bases between. Germline values: CDR1 LGHDT, CDR2 YNNKEL (reference sequence). This CDR3 reads CASSHGATYEQYF. Written as DNA, the CDR3 is TGTGCCAGCAGCCACGGGGCTACCTACGAGCAGTACTTC.

The V gene is TRBV6-2 or TRBV6-3, the J gene TRBJ2-7, with 8 positions matching TRBD1. The junction had 13 bases not matched to a gene; V was cut back by 6 bases and J by 6 bases. The CDR3 is made up of 15 amino acids. CDR1 is MNHEY, CDR2 SVGEGT, per germline. The CDR3 DNA sequence: TGTGCCAGCAGGCCTACGGGACAGGTATCGTTCGAGCAGTACTTC. Protein: CASRPTGQVSFEQYF.

This clonotype was detected many times. The chain is built from TRBV12-3 or TRBV12-4 and TRBJ1-1; TRBD1 matches 7 bases. The CDR3 is 16 residues long. Germline trimming cut 6 bases from V and 0 bases from J; bases unmatched to any gene: 10. CDR3 nucleotide sequence: TGTGCCAGCAGGCAGGGACAGTTTTCCATGAACACTGAAGCTTTCTTT. Translating gives CASRQGQFSMNTEAFF.

DNA for the CDR3: TGTGCCATCAGTGCAATCAGGGCCGAGGTTCGAACCGGGGAGCTGTTTTTT. Protein: CAISAIRAEVRTGELFF. The chain is built from TRBV10-3 and TRBJ2-2; perhaps TRBD1 as D (5 bases). Germline values: CDR1 ENHRY, CDR2 SYGVKD. The CDR3 sequence is 17 residues long. Deletions cut 4 bases from V and 5 bases from J, with 20 bases between.

This chain links TRBV7-2 with TRBJ2-7; 9 bases match TRBD1. The germline V gene encodes CDR1 SGHTA and CDR2 FQGNSA. V shed 2 bases, J shed 6 bases, and the junction held 5 bases outside the gene matches. This CDR3 has 14 amino acids. CDR3 region: CASSLPGTGREQYF. The CDR3 nucleotides read TGTGCCAGCAGCTTACCCGGGACAGGGCGCGAGCAGTACTTC.

There are many counts of this clonotype. This rearrangement joins TRBV10-3 to TRBJ2-5; D is ambiguous. The CDR3 is 13 residues long. Germline V gene data show CDR1 as ENHRY and CDR2 as SYGVKD. V lost 4 bases and J lost 0, with 6 bases in between. The DNA of the CDR3 is TGTGCCATCAGTGCCCTCTACCAAGAGACCCAGTACTTC. Encoded protein: CAISALYQETQYF.

The chain uses TRBV4-3 and TRBJ1-2; perhaps TRBD1 as D (5 bases). The CDR3 loop spans 15 amino acids. Germline V gives CDR1 LGHNA, CDR2 YSLEER. The V gene lost 1 base and the J gene lost 1 base, with 10 bases spanning the gap. The chain's CDR3 is CASSQARQGNYGYTF. In nucleotides, the CDR3 is TGCGCCAGCAGCCAAGCTCGGCAGGGTAACTATGGCTACACCTTC.